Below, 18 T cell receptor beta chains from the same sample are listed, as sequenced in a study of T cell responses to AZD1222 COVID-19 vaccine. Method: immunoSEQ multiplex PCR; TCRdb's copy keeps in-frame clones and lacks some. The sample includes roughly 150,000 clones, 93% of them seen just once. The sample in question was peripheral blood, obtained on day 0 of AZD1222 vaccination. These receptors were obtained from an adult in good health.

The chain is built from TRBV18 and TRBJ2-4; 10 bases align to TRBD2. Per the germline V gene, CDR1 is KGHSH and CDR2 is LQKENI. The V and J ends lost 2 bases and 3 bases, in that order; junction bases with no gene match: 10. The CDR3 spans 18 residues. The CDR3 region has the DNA TGTGCCAGCTCACCAGGACTAGCGGACCCTTTAAACAAAAACATTCAGTACTTC. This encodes CASSPGLADPLNKNIQYF.

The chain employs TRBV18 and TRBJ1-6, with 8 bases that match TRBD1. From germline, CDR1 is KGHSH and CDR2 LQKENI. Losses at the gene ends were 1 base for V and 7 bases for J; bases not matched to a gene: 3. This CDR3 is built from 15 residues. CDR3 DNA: TGTGCCAGCTCACCACGGACAGGGCACAATTCACCCCTCCACTTT. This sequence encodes CASSPRTGHNSPLHF.

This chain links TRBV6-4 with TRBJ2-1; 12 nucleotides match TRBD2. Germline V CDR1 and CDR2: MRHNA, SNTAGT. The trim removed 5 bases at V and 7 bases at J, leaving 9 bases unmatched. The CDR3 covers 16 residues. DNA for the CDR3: TGTGCCAGCAGTCCCTTGACTAGCGGGAGTGGTAATGAGCAGTTCTTC. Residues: CASSPLTSGSGNEQFF.

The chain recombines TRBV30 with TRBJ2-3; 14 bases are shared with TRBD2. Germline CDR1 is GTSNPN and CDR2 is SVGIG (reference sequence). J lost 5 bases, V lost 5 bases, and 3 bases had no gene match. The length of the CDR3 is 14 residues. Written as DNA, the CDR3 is TGTGCCTGGGGGACTAGCGGGAGAGTAGATACGCAGTATTTT. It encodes CAWGTSGRVDTQYF.

CDR3 protein: CASSPAGQGGGNTIYF. The CDR3 DNA is TGTGCCAGCTCACCCGCCGGACAGGGAGGCGGAAACACCATATATTTT. V gene TRBV18 combines with J gene TRBJ1-3; 8 positions agree with TRBD1. V lost 3 bases, J lost 4 bases, and 8 bases stayed unmatched. This CDR3 is 16 amino acids long. The germline V gene has CDR1 KGHSH and CDR2 LQKENI.

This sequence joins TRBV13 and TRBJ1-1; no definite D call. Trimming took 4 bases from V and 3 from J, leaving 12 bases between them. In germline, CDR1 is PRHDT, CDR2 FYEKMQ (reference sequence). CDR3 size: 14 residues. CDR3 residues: CASSSREGHTEAFF. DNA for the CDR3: TGTGCCAGCAGCTCTCGGGAAGGGCACACTGAAGCTTTCTTT.

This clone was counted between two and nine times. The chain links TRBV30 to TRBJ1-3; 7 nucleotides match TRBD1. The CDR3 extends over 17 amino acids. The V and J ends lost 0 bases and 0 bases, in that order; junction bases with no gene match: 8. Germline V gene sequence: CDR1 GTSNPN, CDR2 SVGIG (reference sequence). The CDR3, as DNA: TGTGCCTGGAGTGTAGCAATGGGACAGCTCTCTGGAAACACCATATATTTT. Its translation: CAWSVAMGQLSGNTIYF.

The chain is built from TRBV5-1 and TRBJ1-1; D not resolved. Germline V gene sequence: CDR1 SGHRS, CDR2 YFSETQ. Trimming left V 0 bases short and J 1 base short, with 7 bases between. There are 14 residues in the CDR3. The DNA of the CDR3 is TGCGCCAGCAGCTTGGGCCCCGCGAACACTGAAGCTTTCTTT. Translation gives CASSLGPANTEAFF.

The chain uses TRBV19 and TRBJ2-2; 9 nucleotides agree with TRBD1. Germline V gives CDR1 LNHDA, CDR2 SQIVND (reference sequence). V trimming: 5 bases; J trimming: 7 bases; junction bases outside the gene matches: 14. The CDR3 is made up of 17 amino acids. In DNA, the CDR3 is TGTGCCAGTAGTTTTCCCCAAACAGGGGGCCGGTTCGGGGAGCTGTTTTTT. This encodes CASSFPQTGGRFGELFF.

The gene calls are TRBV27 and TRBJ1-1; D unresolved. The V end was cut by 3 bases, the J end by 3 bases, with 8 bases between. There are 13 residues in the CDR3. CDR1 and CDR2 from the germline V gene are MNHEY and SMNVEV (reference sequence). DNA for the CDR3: TGTGCCAGCAGTTTCGATTTTGACACTGAAGCTTTCTTT. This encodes CASSFDFDTEAFF.

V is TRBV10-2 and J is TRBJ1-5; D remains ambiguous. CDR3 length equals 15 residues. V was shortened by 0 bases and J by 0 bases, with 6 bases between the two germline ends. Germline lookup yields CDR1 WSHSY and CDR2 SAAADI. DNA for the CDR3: TGCGCCAGCAGTGAGTCTCCAGCTAGCAATCAGCCCCAGCATTTT. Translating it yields CASSESPASNQPQHF.

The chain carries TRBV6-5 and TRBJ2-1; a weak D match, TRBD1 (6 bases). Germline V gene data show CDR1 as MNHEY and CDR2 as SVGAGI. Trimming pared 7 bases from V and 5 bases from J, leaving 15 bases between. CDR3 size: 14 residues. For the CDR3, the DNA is TGTGCCAGCACTCCCCTCCGGGACAACAATGAGCAGTTCTTC. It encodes CASTPLRDNNEQFF.

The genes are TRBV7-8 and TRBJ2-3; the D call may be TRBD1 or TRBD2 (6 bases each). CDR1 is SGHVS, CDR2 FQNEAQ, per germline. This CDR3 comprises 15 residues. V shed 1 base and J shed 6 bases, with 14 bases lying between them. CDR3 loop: CASSLGGAWADTQYF. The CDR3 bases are TGTGCCAGCAGCTTAGGGGGGGCTTGGGCGGATACGCAGTATTTT.

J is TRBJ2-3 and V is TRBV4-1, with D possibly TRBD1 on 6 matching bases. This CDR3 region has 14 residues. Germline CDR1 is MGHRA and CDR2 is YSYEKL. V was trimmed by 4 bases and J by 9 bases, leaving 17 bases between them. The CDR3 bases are TGCGCCAGCAGCCCGCCATTAGGGGGTGGCACGCAGTATTTT. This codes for CASSPPLGGGTQYF.

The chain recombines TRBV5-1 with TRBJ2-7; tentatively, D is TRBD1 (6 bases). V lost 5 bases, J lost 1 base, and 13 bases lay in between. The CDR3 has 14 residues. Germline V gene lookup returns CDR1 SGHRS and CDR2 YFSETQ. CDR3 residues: CASRADSISYEQYF. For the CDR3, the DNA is TGCGCCAGCAGGGCGGACAGCATTTCCTACGAGCAGTACTTC.

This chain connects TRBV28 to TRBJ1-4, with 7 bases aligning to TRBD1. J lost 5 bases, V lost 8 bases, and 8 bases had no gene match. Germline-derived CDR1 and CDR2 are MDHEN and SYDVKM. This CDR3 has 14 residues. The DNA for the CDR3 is TGTGCCAGCGAGGACAGGAGCTCAAATGAAAAACTGTTTTTT. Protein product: CASEDRSSNEKLFF.

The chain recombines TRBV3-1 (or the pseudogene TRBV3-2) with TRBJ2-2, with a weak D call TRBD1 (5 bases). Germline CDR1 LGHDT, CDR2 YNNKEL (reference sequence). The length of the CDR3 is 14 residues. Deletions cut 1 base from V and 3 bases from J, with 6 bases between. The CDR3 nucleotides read TGTGCCAGCAGCCAAGTAGGGGACACCGGGGAGCTGTTTTTT. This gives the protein CASSQVGDTGELFF.

The CDR3 bases are TGTGCCTGGTGTCCGGACAGGGACAACGAGCAGTACTTC. It yields the protein CAWCPDRDNEQYF. V usage is TRBV30 and J usage is TRBJ2-7; 8 bases are a match to TRBD1. The V and J ends lost 5 bases and 5 bases, in that order; junction bases with no gene match: 8. The germline CDR1 and CDR2 sequences are GTSNPN and SVGIG (reference sequence). This CDR3 region has 13 residues.